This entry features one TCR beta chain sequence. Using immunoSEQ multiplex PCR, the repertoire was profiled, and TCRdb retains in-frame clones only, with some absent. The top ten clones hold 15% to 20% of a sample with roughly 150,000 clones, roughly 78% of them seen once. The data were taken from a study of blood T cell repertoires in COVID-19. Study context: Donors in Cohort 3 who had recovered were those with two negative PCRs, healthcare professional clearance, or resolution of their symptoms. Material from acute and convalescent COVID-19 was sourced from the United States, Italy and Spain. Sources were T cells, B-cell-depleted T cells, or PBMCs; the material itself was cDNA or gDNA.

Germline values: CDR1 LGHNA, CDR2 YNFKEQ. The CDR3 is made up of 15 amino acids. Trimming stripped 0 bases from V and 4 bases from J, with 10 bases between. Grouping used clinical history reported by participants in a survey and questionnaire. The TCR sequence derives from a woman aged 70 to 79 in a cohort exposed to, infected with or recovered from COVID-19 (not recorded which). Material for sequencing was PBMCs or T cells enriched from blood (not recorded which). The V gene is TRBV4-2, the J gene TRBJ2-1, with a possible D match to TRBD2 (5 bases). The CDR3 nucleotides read TGTGCCAGCAGCCAAGAACCTAGCAGGTACAATGAGCAGTTCTTC. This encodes CASSQEPSRYNEQFF.